The rows below give T cell receptor beta chains drawn from one sample of a study of technical replicates of blood from several donors. Measured with immunoSEQ multiplex PCR; TCRdb has only the in-frame clones, and not every one. Counted here are around 85,000 clones, roughly 94% occurring once; the ten biggest clones make up roughly 0.25%. The specimen was T cells isolated from PBMCs. Receptors were obtained from a human donor in good health. Both conserved end residues are part of each CDR3. A D gene is named only where the DNA matches it firmly. The size field is filled for only some rows; it gives once, few, many or a size class.

V gene	J gene	D gene	clone size	CDR3 DNA	CDR3 protein
TRBV4-2	TRBJ2-2	TRBD2	-	TGTGCCAGCAGCCGGCCGGGAGGTGGGAACACCGGGGAGCTGTTTTTT	CASSRPGGGNTGELFF
TRBV4-1	TRBJ1-2	-	-	TGCGCCAGCAGCCAAGATTTGGGCAGCGGCTATGGCTACACCTTC	CASSQDLGSGYGYTF
TRBV6-5	TRBJ2-1	TRBD2	-	TGTGCCAGCAGTTACTCGAGGCTAGCGGGGGGAGAGCAGTTCTTC	CASSYSRLAGGEQFF
TRBV5-1	TRBJ2-3	-	-	TGCGCCAGCTGGAGAGCGGGCACAGATACGCAGTATTTT	CASWRAGTDTQYF
TRBV5-1	TRBJ1-1	TRBD1	once	TGCGCCAGCAGCGACAGGGGGAACGGACTCGAAGCTTTCTTT	CASSDRGNGLEAFF
TRBV28	TRBJ2-1	TRBD2	-	TGTGCCAGCCTCGCAGGACTAGCGGTAAGCTCCTACAATGAGCAGTTCTTC	CASLAGLAVSSYNEQFF
TRBV27	TRBJ1-5	-	-	TGTGCCAGCAGTGCACAGGGTCCCGATCAGCCCCAGCATTTT	CASSAQGPDQPQHF
TRBV25-1	TRBJ1-1	-	-	TGTGCCAGCGGGCCGGGGGTCGGGAACACTGAAGCTTTCTTT	CASGPGVGNTEAFF
TRBV5-1	TRBJ2-3	TRBD2	-	TGCGCCAGCAGCTTGGTCGGCGCTAGCGGGGGCACAGATACGCAGTATTTT	CASSLVGASGGTDTQYF
TRBV10-2	TRBJ2-7	-	-	TGCGCCAGCAGCCCCTACTCCTACGAGCAGTACTTC	CASSPYSYEQYF
TRBV6-6	TRBJ2-1	TRBD1	-	TGTGCCAGCAGGGGGGCAGGGGGCAGATACAATGAGCAGTTCTTC	CASRGAGGRYNEQFF
TRBV28	TRBJ2-7	-	-	TGTGCCAGCAGTTTCTTGGTAGGAGTTAAAGAGCAGTACTTC	CASSFLVGVKEQYF
TRBV29-1	TRBJ2-3	TRBD2	once	TGCAGCGTTGAACTAGCGGGGGAAGGTACGCAGTATTTT	CSVELAGEGTQYF
TRBV19	TRBJ1-1	-	-	TGTGCCAGTAGTATTAGAGGGAAAATCGCTGAAGCTTTCTTT	CASSIRGKIAEAFF
TRBV6-6	TRBJ2-3	-	-	TGTGCCAGCAGTGGACATAACACTAGCACAGATACGCAGTATTTT	CASSGHNTSTDTQYF
TRBV30	TRBJ2-5	-	-	TGTGCCTGGAGTCTACTAGGAGAGACCCAGTACTTC	CAWSLLGETQYF
TRBV7-9	TRBJ1-6	-	-	TGTGCCAGCAGCTCCGGAGTTTCGCCCCTCCACTTT	CASSSGVSPLHF
TRBV10-3	TRBJ2-3	-	-	TGTGCCATCAGCCCGTTAGCAGATACGCAGTATTTT	CAISPLADTQYF
TRBV28	TRBJ2-3	-	-	TGTGCCAGCAGGCGGGACAGCACAGATACGCAGTATTTT	CASRRDSTDTQYF
TRBV6-1	TRBJ2-6	-	-	TGTGCCAGCAGTGAAATAATCCGACAGAACTCTGGGGCCAACGTCCTGACTTTC	CASSEIIRQNSGANVLTF
TRBV5-1	TRBJ1-3	-	-	TGCGCCAGCAGCCCCCTACCGGACGGGACTACAAACACCATATATTTT	CASSPLPDGTTNTIYF
TRBV7-9	TRBJ2-7	-	-	TGTGCCAGCGCCACCGACATCCTCTACGAGCAGTACTTC	CASATDILYEQYF
TRBV12-1	TRBJ2-1	-	-	TGTGCCAGCAGCCCCGGTTACAGTTCATACAATGAGCAGTTCTTC	CASSPGYSSYNEQFF